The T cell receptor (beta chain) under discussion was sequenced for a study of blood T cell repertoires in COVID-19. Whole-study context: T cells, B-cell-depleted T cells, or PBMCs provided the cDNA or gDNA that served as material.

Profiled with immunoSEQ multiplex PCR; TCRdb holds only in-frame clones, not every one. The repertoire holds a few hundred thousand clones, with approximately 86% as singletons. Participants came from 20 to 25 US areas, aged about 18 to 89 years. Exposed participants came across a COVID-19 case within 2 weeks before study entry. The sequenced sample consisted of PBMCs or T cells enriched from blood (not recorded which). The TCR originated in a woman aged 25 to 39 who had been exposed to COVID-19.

The CDR3 loop is CASSSRITGGAELYGYTF. CDR3 DNA: TGTGCCAGCAGTTCCCGGATAACAGGGGGCGCGGAGCTCTATGGCTACACCTTC. This chain joins TRBV6-7 and TRBJ1-2; 9 bases are shared with TRBD1. TRBV6-7 is assigned to the ORF class and has an uncertain function. The CDR3 is 18 amino acids. After removal of 4 bases from V and 4 bases from J, the junction contained 16 bases not matched to a gene.